This TCR beta chain derives from a study of cytomegalovirus exposure and HLA in healthy donors. Study background: Early on, a data release was issued that held roughly 80 million unique TCRs from HLA-typed donors. Most donors, just over 80% of a few hundred genotyped, fell in the Caucasian-associated ancestry cluster. Findings and caveats of the study: Segments of the TCR beta V type were, in most cases, productive about 87% or about 30% of the time in an earlier analysis. In a later analysis, TCR beta V- and J-gene trimming showed a link to a missense DCLRE1C variant.

There are 15 residues in the CDR3. CDR1 and CDR2 (germline): ENHRY, SYGVKD. V lost 6 bases to trimming and J lost 6 bases, with 19 bases between them. About this clone: The antigen remains unidentified.

PCR primers comprised 60 Vbeta and 13 Jbeta primers. Profiled with immunoSEQ multiplex PCR; TCRdb holds only in-frame clones, not every one. The data show 160,000 or so clones, approximately 80% seen once. Sequences were obtained from PBMCs. The sequence came from a young man in good health and CMV-seropositive. This rearrangement joins TRBV10-3 to TRBJ2-3, with D perhaps TRBD2 (5 bases). DNA of the CDR3: TGTGCCATCAGCGAAATGTCAGGAGGACGGGATACGCAGTATTTT. Protein product: CAISEMSGGRDTQYF.